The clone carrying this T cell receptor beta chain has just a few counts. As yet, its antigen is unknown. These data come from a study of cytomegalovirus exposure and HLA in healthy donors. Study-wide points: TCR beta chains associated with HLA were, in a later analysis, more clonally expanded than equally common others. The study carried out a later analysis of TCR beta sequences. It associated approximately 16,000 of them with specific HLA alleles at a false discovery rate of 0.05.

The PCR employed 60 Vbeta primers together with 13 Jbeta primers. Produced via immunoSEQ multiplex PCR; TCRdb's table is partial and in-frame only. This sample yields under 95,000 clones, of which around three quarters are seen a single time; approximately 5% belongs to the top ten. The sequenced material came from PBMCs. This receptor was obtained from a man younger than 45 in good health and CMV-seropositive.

This chain's CDR3 is CASTLTGGAGNQPQHF. Written as DNA, the CDR3 is TGTGCCAGCACCCTGACAGGGGGCGCTGGCAATCAGCCCCAGCATTTT. The rearrangement uses TRBV2 and TRBJ1-5; 10 positions match TRBD1. Per the germline V gene, CDR1 is SNHLY and CDR2 is FYNNEI. The V gene end was trimmed by 7 bases and the J gene end by 2 bases; junction bases not matched to a gene: 8. CDR3 length equals 16 residues.